In its sample, the clone carrying this T cell receptor beta chain was seen a few times. What it recognizes is unknown. These data originate in a study of graft-versus-host responses after intestinal transplantation. Study background: Tacrolimus and steroids were given for 2 to 4 years to all recipients after anti-thymocyte globulin induction.

Profiled with immunoSEQ multiplex PCR; TCRdb holds only in-frame clones, not every one. Here the sample spans around 130,000 clones, around nine tenths being singletons. Findings and limits, study-wide: Investigators detected GvH clones in recipient marrow, with some emerging earlier in ileum or blood.

Trimming took 0 bases from V and 7 from J, leaving 10 bases between them. Germline V gene lookup returns CDR1 SGDLS and CDR2 YYNGEE. CDR3 size: 14 residues. The sequencing here drew on unstimulated CD4+ T cells sorted from spleen or lymph node cells, taken before intestinal transplant. The V and J genes are TRBV9 and TRBJ2-2; unclear D gene. The sequence derives from a human donor who received an intestinal transplant. The CDR3 DNA reads TGTGCCAGCAGCGTAGATGTACTTGGCGGGGAGCTGTTTTTT. Its translation is CASSVDVLGGELFF.